This T cell receptor beta chain was obtained from a study of cytomegalovirus exposure and HLA in healthy donors. Study-wide findings and caveats: A few chains tied to CMV proved CMV antigen-specific in vitro.

Trimming cost V 4 bases and J 4 bases, with 14 bases left between them. The length of the CDR3 is 16 residues. Germline V gives CDR1 MNHEY, CDR2 SMNVEV (reference sequence). The PCR used 60 Vbeta and 13 Jbeta primers. This table comes from immunoSEQ multiplex PCR, and its TCRdb copy is limited to in-frame clones, with some not included. The sample has roughly 150,000 clones; roughly 77% are singletons. A remark on this clone: Its antigen remains unidentified.

Sequenced input: PBMCs. This sequence joins TRBV27 and TRBJ1-6; D is uncertain. The source is a man aged 30-40 years in good health. The chain's CDR3 is CASSSPPRGYNSPLHF. DNA for the CDR3: TGTGCCAGCAGTTCGCCTCCCCGAGGGTATAATTCACCCCTCCACTTT.